Presented here are 28 T cell receptor beta chains from one specimen sequenced in a study of cytomegalovirus exposure and HLA in healthy donors. The PCR contained 60 Vbeta and 13 Jbeta primers. This table comes from immunoSEQ multiplex PCR, and its TCRdb copy is limited to in-frame clones, with some not included. The data contain roughly 150,000 clones, about 64% of them singletons. Material for sequencing was PBMCs. These receptor sequences come from a woman aged 30 to 39 in good health and CMV-seropositive.

The genes are TRBV13 and TRBJ2-1; 7 nucleotides line up with TRBD1. This CDR3 has 17 amino acids. Germline V lookup: CDR1 PRHDT, CDR2 FYEKMQ (reference sequence). J was trimmed by 9 bases and V by 3 bases; bases with no gene match: 17. Written as DNA, the CDR3 is TGTGCCAGCAGCTTCCGGGCCGGGACAGTGAATTCCTTTGAGCAGTTCTTC. Protein product: CASSFRAGTVNSFEQFF.

The sample holds a few counts of this clone. This chain connects TRBV5-1 to TRBJ1-5; no reliable D call. Trimming stripped 6 bases from V and 7 bases from J, with 14 bases between. The CDR3 is 13 amino acids. In germline, CDR1 is SGHRS, CDR2 YFSETQ. This CDR3 reads CASTPLPGQPQHF. In DNA form, the CDR3 reads TGCGCCAGCACCCCGTTACCGGGACAGCCCCAGCATTTT.

The chain combines TRBV6-5 with TRBJ1-1; D may be TRBD1 (5 bases). Germline lookup yields CDR1 MNHEY and CDR2 SVGAGI. V was clipped by 2 bases and J by 0 bases, with 13 bases between them. This CDR3 spans 16 amino acids. This chain's CDR3 is CASSYTGTFMNTEAFF. CDR3 sequence (DNA): TGTGCCAGCAGTTACACCGGGACTTTTATGAACACTGAAGCTTTCTTT.

This clone was seen only once. The genes are TRBV11-3 and TRBJ1-2; D perhaps matches TRBD1 (6 bases). Germline V gives CDR1 SGHNT, CDR2 YENEEA. V shed 6 bases and J shed 3 bases, with 14 bases lying between them. The CDR3 totals 14 residues. CDR3 in DNA: TGTGCCAGCAGGCCGAACAGGGAACACTATGGCTACACCTTC. Its translation is CASRPNREHYGYTF.

The V and J genes are TRBV6-1 and TRBJ1-2; D remains ambiguous. The CDR3 spans 12 residues. Deletions cut 5 bases from V and 4 bases from J, with 8 bases between. CDR1 MNHNS and CDR2 SASEGT come from the germline V gene. CDR3 nucleotide sequence: TGTGCCAGCAGTACAGAAATCTATGGCTACACCTTC. Residues: CASSTEIYGYTF.

This chain joins TRBV5-1 and TRBJ2-2; D is unresolved. CDR3 length: 16 amino acids. Looked up from germline, CDR1 is SGHRS and CDR2 is YFSETQ. V lost 1 base to trimming and J lost 3 bases, with 13 bases between them. The CDR3 protein is CASSLYRSEYTGELFF. Written as DNA, the CDR3 is TGCGCCAGCAGCTTGTACAGATCAGAGTACACCGGGGAGCTGTTTTTT.

This clone was detected only once. V and J are TRBV6-5 and TRBJ1-5, with a possible D match to TRBD1 (6 bases). The CDR3 sequence is 14 residues long. The germline V gene has CDR1 MNHEY and CDR2 SVGAGI. Trimming pared 2 bases from V and 2 bases from J, leaving 7 bases between. The CDR3 spells CASSYGGGNQPQHF. In DNA form, the CDR3 reads TGTGCCAGCAGTTACGGGGGCGGCAATCAGCCCCAGCATTTT.

The chain uses TRBV5-1 and TRBJ2-1; 9 bases fit TRBD1. Germline assignment: CDR1 SGHRS and CDR2 YFSETQ. Unmatched junction bases numbered 5, after V lost 3 bases and J lost 4 bases. The CDR3 contains 15 residues. The chain's CDR3 is CASSWGDREYNEQFF. DNA of the CDR3: TGCGCCAGCAGCTGGGGGGACAGGGAGTACAATGAGCAGTTCTTC.

This clone was recorded once. This chain uses TRBV30 with TRBJ2-7; the match to TRBD2 covers 8 bases. The V and J ends lost 3 bases and 6 bases, in that order; junction bases with no gene match: 16. CDR1 is GTSNPN, CDR2 SVGIG, per germline (reference sequence). The CDR3 sequence is 16 residues long. The chain's CDR3 is CAWRLPSGLGYFEQYF. Written as DNA, the CDR3 is TGTGCCTGGAGGCTACCGTCGGGACTAGGATACTTCGAGCAGTACTTC.

V usage is TRBV5-1 and J usage is TRBJ2-1; D might be TRBD2 (5 bases). V was clipped by 4 bases and J by 4 bases, with 9 bases between them. Looked up from germline, CDR1 is SGHRS and CDR2 is YFSETQ. This CDR3 comprises 13 residues. Here the CDR3 DNA reads TGCGCCAGCAGCACGTGGACTTACAATGAGCAGTTCTTC. It yields the protein CASSTWTYNEQFF.

This chain uses TRBV29-1 with TRBJ1-2; 8 positions agree with TRBD1. The CDR3 sequence is 11 residues long. From germline, CDR1 is SQVTM and CDR2 ANQGSEA. The trim removed 4 bases at V and 7 bases at J, leaving 2 bases unmatched. The DNA of the CDR3 is TGCAGCGTTGGGACAGGGTCTGGCTACACCTTC. Its protein product is CSVGTGSGYTF.

The rearrangement uses TRBV5-4 and TRBJ1-5; D possibly corresponds to TRBD1 (5 bases). The CDR3 has 15 residues. V lost 6 bases, J lost 6 bases, and 19 bases lay in between. In germline, CDR1 is SGHNT, CDR2 YYREEE (reference sequence). CDR3 sequence: CASTSEGNFPQPQHF. The CDR3 DNA is TGTGCCAGCACCTCGGAGGGGAATTTCCCTCAGCCCCAGCATTTT. The whole variable domain, filled in from reference TRBV5-4 and TRBJ1-5, reads ETGVTQSPTHLIKTRGQQVTLRCSSQSGHNTVSWYQQALGQGPQFIFQYYREEENGRGNFPPRFSGLQFPNYSSELNVNALELDDSALYLCASTSEGNFPQPQHFGDGTRLSIL.

The chain has TRBV6-5 and TRBJ1-2, with D possibly matching TRBD1 (6 bases). Germline V lookup: CDR1 MNHEY, CDR2 SVGAGI. V lost 2 bases to trimming and J lost 8 bases, with 12 bases between them. The CDR3 runs 13 residues. The CDR3 region has the DNA TGTGCCAGCAGTTACGCCGACAGGTTCGGCTACACCTTC. Protein product: CASSYADRFGYTF.

The CDR3 DNA reads TGTGCCAGCAGCGGGGGGACTAGCGGACAATACGAGCAGTACTTC. Translating it yields CASSGGTSGQYEQYF. The chain joins TRBV5-4 to TRBJ2-7; 11 bases agree with TRBD2. Losses at the gene ends were 4 bases for V and 4 bases for J; bases not matched to a gene: 7. The CDR3 is 15 residues long. Germline values: CDR1 SGHNT, CDR2 YYREEE (reference sequence).

This clone was counted a few times. This chain connects TRBV10-2 to TRBJ2-3; 9 bases are shared with TRBD2. Germline V gene lookup returns CDR1 WSHSY and CDR2 SAAADI. This CDR3 comprises 15 residues. With 6 bases clipped from V and 5 bases from J, the junction kept 9 bases outside the gene matches. The CDR3 DNA reads TGCGCCAGCAGCGCAGAGCGGGAGGTTGTAGATACGCAGTATTTT. This translates into CASSAEREVVDTQYF.

V and J are TRBV2 and TRBJ1-6; the D gene is possibly TRBD1 (5 bases). Per germline, CDR1 SNHLY and CDR2 FYNNEI. This CDR3 region has 13 residues. V was pared by 8 bases and J by 7 bases, with 12 bases between. CDR3 sequence: CASHRGSNSPLHF. The CDR3, as DNA: TGTGCCAGCCACCGGGGGAGCAATTCACCCCTCCACTTT.

This clone was observed a handful of times. This chain connects TRBV27 to TRBJ2-7; 9 bases map to TRBD1. This CDR3 is built from 15 residues. Germline loops: CDR1 MNHEY, CDR2 SMNVEV (reference sequence). The ends lost 5 bases at V and 4 bases at J; junction bases unmatched: 9. The CDR3 here is CASSQKTGGGYEQYF. The CDR3 coding sequence is TGTGCCAGCAGTCAAAAAACAGGGGGCGGATACGAGCAGTACTTC.

This chain connects TRBV5-8 to TRBJ2-5, with 8 bases aligning to TRBD1. Germline V CDR1 and CDR2: SGHTS, YDEGEE. The CDR3 runs 16 residues. With V trimmed by 2 bases and J by 5 bases, 11 bases remained unmatched. The DNA of the CDR3 is TGTGCCAGCAGCTTCGGAAAACAGGGGGATGTGGAGACCCAGTACTTC. This sequence encodes CASSFGKQGDVETQYF.

This chain joins TRBV10-1 and TRBJ1-1; maybe TRBD1 (6 bases). In germline, CDR1 is WNHNN, CDR2 SYGVQD (reference sequence). The CDR3 runs to 13 residues. Trimming took 2 bases from V and 5 from J, leaving 9 bases between them. Here the CDR3 DNA reads TGCGCCAGCAGTGAGATCGGACAGACTGAAGCTTTCTTT. This translates into CASSEIGQTEAFF.

This clone was picked up a small number of times. The chain combines TRBV5-1 with TRBJ2-5; 7 nucleotides agree with TRBD1. Germline V gene lookup returns CDR1 SGHRS and CDR2 YFSETQ. The V segment lost 4 bases and the J segment 4 bases; nucleotides outside the gene matches: 7. This CDR3 has 14 residues. Here the CDR3 reads CASSPRQGGETQYF. The CDR3 bases are TGCGCCAGCAGCCCTAGACAGGGTGGAGAGACCCAGTACTTC.

CDR3: CASSFRLAENTDTQYF. In nucleotides, the CDR3 is TGTGCCAGCAGCTTCCGACTAGCGGAGAACACAGATACGCAGTATTTT. The chain employs TRBV7-6 and TRBJ2-3; 9 nucleotides line up with TRBD2. J was trimmed by 2 bases and V by 3 bases; bases with no gene match: 6. The CDR3 consists of 16 residues. Looked up from germline, CDR1 is SGHVS and CDR2 is FNYEAQ. Complete variable domain (other parts from reference TRBV7-6 and TRBJ2-3): GAGVSQSPRYKVTKRGQDVALRCDPISGHVSLYWYRQALGQGPEFLTYFNYEAQQDKSGLPNDRFSAERPEGSISTLTIQRTEQRDSAMYRCASSFRLAENTDTQYFGPGTRLTVL.

This chain joins TRBV28 and TRBJ2-7; 7 nucleotides align to TRBD2. V lost 8 bases to trimming and J lost 5 bases; unmatched junction nucleotides: 15. In germline, CDR1 is MDHEN, CDR2 SYDVKM. CDR3 size: 15 residues. CDR3 DNA: TGTGCCAGCCGAGGGCCCACAGCGGGGCTAAACGAGCAGTACTTC. Protein: CASRGPTAGLNEQYF.

The chain couples TRBV19 to TRBJ2-5; TRBD2 matches at 8 bases. Germline-derived CDR1 and CDR2 are LNHDA and SQIVND (reference sequence). Unmatched junction bases numbered 8, after V lost 3 bases and J lost 5 bases. CDR3 length: 15 residues. The CDR3 reads CASSMVAGTRETQYF. In nucleotides, the CDR3 is TGTGCCAGTAGTATGGTAGCGGGGACTCGGGAGACCCAGTACTTC.

The chain is built from TRBV5-1 and TRBJ2-1; 9 bases map to TRBD2. CDR3 length: 16 amino acids. V was pared by 4 bases and J by 8 bases, with 13 bases of the junction left unmatched. Looked up from germline, CDR1 is SGHRS and CDR2 is YFSETQ. CDR3 region: CASSPGFSGSGYEQFF. The CDR3 bases are TGCGCCAGCAGCCCCGGATTTAGCGGGAGTGGGTATGAGCAGTTCTTC.

V and J are TRBV29-1 and TRBJ2-7, with D tentatively TRBD2 (6 bases). The CDR3 has 14 amino acids. The germline V and J ends were trimmed by 4 bases and 6 bases, with 19 bases remaining between them. Germline loops: CDR1 SQVTM, CDR2 ANQGSEA. CDR3 protein: CSVVELGRGTEQYF. CDR3 in DNA: TGCAGCGTTGTTGAATTAGGCCGGGGGACCGAGCAGTACTTC.

J is TRBJ2-3 and V is TRBV20-1, with D uncertain. CDR1 is DFQATT and CDR2 is SNEGSKA in the germline V gene (reference sequence). The CDR3 spans 11 residues. Between the trimmed V and J ends, which lost 8 bases and 4 bases, there was a span of 10 bases. The CDR3 protein is CSLGSSDTQYF. The CDR3 nucleotides are TGCAGTCTCGGTAGTTCAGATACGCAGTATTTT.

This clone was seen a few times. The chain couples TRBV18 to TRBJ1-3; unclear D gene. Trimming removed 2 bases at V and 0 bases at J, with 8 bases between. This CDR3 region has 15 residues. CDR1 and CDR2 from the germline V gene are KGHSH and LQKENI. CDR3 nucleotide sequence: TGTGCCAGCTCACCAGGAGGGCCCTCTGGAAACACCATATATTTT. Encoded protein: CASSPGGPSGNTIYF.

This chain links TRBV9 with TRBJ1-1, with D possibly matching TRBD1 (5 bases). From germline, CDR1 is SGDLS and CDR2 YYNGEE. The CDR3 runs to 15 residues. With 4 bases removed from V and 10 bases from J, the gap between germline ends came to 23 bases. CDR3 nucleotide sequence: TGTGCCAGCAGCCCGCAGGAGGGGCTGGGGGGGAGAGCTTTCTTT. Encoded protein: CASSPQEGLGGRAFF.